The clone carrying this TCR beta chain was found once. The data derive from a study of blood T cell repertoires in COVID-19. Across the whole study: The United States, Italy and Spain supplied acute and convalescent COVID-19 samples. Sources were T cells, B-cell-depleted T cells, or PBMCs; the material itself was cDNA or gDNA.

Profiled with immunoSEQ multiplex PCR; TCRdb holds only in-frame clones, not every one. The table has 150,000 to 200,000 clones, 65% to 85% seen once. The ends were cut back, 2 bases at V and 5 bases at J, with 16 bases in the middle. This CDR3 has 16 residues. The germline V gene encodes CDR1 MDHEN and CDR2 SYDVKM. The sequenced sample was peripheral blood. The TCR originated in a human donor with acute or convalescent COVID-19. The donor label of this sample is uncertain. The genes are TRBV28 and TRBJ1-3; unclear D gene. Here the CDR3 reads CASSLRGSVARNTIYF. In DNA form, the CDR3 reads TGTGCCAGCAGTTTAAGAGGCAGCGTGGCCAGAAACACCATATATTTT.